This T cell receptor (beta chain) was documented in a study of neoadjuvant anti-PD-1 for oral cavity cancer. About the study: Around day 43, patients without progression received a fourth nivolumab dose before surgery. Study-level results: Pretreatment Treg/Th17 ratio correlated inversely with post-treatment tumor clonality.

The protocol was immunoSEQ multiplex PCR, while the TCRdb copy is restricted to in-frame clones and leaves out a portion. The sample shows roughly 14,000 clones, 66% of them seen only once. Patients were newly diagnosed with stage II-IVA oral cavity squamous cell carcinoma without prior systemic or radiation treatment. No culture or expansion preceded analysis of these blood cells. About this clone itself: Antigen unknown.

The receptor was derived from a person aged 35-79 years with oral cavity squamous cell carcinoma. Here the sequenced sample was PBMCs, taken before nivolumab (anti-PD-1) treatment.

CDR3: CAWSIDRGTDYNSPLHF. CDR3 DNA: TGTGCCTGGAGCATAGACAGGGGAACCGACTATAATTCACCCCTCCACTTT. V is TRBV30 and J is TRBJ1-6, with 8 bases that match TRBD1. This CDR3 has 17 residues. The J segment lost 3 bases and the V segment lost 3 bases, leaving 10 bases of the junction unmatched. From germline, CDR1 is GTSNPN and CDR2 SVGIG (reference sequence).